The source of this T cell receptor beta chain is a study of beta chain features in type 1 diabetes. Study outcomes and limitations: Whether HLA type affects TCRB rearrangement stayed undetermined in the present work. Sampled from patients, naive, central memory and Treg TCRB repertoires appeared more similar than those sampled from healthy donors.

The CDR3 is 16 residues long. Germline V gene lookup returns CDR1 LNHNV and CDR2 YYDKDF (reference sequence). Trimming cost V 2 bases and J 2 bases; bases outside gene matches: 9. Turning to this clone: Its antigen is undetermined.

What was sequenced were expressed TCRB transcripts, since all of the isolated RNA had been reverse transcribed. TCRdb's copy holds only in-frame clones and misses some; the assay was immunoSEQ multiplex PCR. The sample has 900,000 or so clones; 15% to 20% are singletons. The rearrangement joins TRBV15 to TRBJ2-7; 7 nucleotides line up with TRBD1. This receptor was identified in a young woman in good health. Material for sequencing was naive CD4+ T cells from blood. CDR3 residues: CATSRKTSTGTYEQYF. Here the CDR3 DNA reads TGTGCCACCAGCAGAAAAACCTCGACAGGGACCTACGAGCAGTACTTC. The entire variable domain, with the rest obtained from reference TRBV15 and TRBJ2-7, is as follows: DAMVIQNPRYQVTQFGKPVTLSCSQTLNHNVMYWYQQKSSQAPKLLFHYYDKDFNNEADTPDNFQSRRPNTSFCFLDIRSPGLGDTAMYLCATSRKTSTGTYEQYFGPGTRLTVT.